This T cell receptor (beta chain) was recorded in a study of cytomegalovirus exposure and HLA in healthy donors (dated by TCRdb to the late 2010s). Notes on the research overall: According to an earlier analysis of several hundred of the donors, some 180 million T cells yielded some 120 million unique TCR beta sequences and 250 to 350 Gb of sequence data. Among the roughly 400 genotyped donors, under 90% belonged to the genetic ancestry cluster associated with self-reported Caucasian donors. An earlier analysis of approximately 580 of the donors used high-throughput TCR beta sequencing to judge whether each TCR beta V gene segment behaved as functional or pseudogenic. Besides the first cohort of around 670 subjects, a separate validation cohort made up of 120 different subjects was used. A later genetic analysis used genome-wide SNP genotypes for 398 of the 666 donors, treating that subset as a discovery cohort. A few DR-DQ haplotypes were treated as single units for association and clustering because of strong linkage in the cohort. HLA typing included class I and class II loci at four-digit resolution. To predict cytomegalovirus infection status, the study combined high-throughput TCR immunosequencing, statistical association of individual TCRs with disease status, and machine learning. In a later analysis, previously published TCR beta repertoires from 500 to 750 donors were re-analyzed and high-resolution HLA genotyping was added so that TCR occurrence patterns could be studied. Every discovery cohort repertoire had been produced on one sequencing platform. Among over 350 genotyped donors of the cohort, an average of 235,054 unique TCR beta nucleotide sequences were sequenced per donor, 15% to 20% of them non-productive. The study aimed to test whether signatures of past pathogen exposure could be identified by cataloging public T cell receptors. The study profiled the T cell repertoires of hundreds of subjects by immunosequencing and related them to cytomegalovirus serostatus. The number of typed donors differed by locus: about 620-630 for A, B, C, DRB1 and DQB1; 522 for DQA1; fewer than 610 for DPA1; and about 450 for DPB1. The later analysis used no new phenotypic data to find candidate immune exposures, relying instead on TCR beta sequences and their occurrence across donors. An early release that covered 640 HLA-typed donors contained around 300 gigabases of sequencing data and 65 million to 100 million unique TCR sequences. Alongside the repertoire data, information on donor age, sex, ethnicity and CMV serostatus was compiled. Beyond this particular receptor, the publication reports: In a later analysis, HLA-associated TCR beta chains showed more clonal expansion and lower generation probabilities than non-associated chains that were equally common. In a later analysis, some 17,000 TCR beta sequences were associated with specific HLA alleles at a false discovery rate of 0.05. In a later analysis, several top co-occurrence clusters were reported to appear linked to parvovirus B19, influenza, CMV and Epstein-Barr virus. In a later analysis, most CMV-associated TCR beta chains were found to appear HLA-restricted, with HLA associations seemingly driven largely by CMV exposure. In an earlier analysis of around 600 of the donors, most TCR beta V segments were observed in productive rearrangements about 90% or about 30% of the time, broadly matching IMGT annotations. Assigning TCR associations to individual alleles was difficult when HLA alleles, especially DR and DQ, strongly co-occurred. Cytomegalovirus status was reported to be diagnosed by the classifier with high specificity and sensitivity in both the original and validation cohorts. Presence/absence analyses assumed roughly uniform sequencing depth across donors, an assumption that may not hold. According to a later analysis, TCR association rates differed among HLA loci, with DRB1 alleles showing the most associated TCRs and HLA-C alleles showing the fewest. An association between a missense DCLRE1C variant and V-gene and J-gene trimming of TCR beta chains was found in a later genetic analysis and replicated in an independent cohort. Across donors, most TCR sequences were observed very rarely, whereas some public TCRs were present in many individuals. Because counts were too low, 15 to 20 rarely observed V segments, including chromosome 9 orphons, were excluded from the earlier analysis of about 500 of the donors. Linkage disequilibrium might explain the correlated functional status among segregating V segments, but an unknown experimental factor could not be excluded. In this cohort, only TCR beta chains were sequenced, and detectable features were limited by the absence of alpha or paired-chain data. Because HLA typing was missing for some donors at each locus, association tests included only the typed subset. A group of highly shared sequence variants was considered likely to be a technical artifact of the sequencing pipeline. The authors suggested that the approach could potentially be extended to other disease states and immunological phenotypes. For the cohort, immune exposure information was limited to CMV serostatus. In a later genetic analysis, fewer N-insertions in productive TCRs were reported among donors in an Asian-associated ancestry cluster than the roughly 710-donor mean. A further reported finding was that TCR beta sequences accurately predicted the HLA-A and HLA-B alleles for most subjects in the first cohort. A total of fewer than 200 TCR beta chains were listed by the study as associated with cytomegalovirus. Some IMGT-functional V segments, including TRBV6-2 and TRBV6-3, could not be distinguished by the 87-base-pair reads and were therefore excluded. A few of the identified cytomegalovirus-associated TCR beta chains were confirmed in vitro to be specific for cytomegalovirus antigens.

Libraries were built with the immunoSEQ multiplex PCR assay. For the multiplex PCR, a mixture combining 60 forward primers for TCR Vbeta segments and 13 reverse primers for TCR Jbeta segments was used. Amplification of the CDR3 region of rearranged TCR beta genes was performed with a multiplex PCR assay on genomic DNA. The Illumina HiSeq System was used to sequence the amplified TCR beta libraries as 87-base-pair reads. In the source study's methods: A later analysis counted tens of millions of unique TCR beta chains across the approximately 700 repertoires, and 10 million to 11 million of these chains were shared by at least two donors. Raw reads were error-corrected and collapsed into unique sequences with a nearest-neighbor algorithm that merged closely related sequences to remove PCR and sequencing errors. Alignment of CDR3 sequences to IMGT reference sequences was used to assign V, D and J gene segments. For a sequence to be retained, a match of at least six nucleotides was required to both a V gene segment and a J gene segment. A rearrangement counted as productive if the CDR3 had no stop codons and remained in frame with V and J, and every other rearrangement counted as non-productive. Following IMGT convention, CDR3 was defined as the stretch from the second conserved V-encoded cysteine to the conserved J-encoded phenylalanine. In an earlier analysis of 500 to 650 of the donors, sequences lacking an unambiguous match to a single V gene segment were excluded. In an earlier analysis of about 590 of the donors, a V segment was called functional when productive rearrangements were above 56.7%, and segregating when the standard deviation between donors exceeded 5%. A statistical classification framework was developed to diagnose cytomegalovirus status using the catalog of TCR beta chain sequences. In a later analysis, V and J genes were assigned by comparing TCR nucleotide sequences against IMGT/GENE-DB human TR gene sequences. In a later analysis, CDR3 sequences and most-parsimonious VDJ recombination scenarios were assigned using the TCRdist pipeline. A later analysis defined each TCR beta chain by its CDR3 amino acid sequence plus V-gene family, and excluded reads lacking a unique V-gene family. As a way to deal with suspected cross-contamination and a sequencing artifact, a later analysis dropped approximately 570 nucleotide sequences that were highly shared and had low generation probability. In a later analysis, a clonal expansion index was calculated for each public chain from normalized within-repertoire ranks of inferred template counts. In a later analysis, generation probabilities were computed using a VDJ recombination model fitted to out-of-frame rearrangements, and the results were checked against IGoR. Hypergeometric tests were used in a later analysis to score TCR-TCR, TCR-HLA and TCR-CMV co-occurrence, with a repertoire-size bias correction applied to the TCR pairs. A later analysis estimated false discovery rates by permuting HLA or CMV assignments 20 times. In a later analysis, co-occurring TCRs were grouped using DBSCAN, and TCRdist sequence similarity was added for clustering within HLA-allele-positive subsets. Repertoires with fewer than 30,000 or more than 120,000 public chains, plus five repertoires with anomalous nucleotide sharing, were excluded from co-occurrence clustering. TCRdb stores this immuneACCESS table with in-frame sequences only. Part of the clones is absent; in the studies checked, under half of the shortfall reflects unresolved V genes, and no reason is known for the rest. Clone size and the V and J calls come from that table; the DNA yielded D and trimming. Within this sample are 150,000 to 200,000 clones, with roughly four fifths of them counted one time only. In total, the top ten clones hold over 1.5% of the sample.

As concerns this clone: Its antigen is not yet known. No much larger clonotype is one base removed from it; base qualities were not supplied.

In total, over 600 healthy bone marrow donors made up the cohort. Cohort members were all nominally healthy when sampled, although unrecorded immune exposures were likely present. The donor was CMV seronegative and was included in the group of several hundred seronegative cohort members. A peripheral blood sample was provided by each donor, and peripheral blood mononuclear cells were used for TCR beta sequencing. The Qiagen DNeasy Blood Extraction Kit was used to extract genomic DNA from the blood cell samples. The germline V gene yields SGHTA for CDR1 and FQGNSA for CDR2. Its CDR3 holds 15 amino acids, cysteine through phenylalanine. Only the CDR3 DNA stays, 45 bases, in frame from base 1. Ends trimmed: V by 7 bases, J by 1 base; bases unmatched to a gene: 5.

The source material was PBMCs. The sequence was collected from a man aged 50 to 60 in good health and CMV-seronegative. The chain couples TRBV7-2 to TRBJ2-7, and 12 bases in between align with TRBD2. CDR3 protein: CASTPSGGASYEQYF. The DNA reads TGTGCCAGCACCCCTAGCGGGGGGGCTTCCTACGAGCAGTACTTC.